This section outlines one T cell receptor beta chain sequence together with its context. As processed by the authors: The assay estimated nucleated cells by amplifying reference gene primers. Profiled with immunoSEQ multiplex PCR; TCRdb holds only in-frame clones, not every one. That table supplies the V and J calls and clone size; D and trimming were determined from the DNA. This repertoire shows about 220,000 clones, under 90% found once; its top ten account for less than 6.5%. This sample was included in a study of blood T cell repertoires in COVID-19. Across the study: The United States, Italy and Spain supplied acute and convalescent COVID-19 samples. From T cells, B-cell-depleted T cells, or PBMCs came the material, which was cDNA or gDNA.

The V end was cut by 4 bases, the J end by 5 bases, with 7 bases between. Germline V gene lookup returns CDR1 PRHDT and CDR2 FYEKMQ (reference sequence). The CDR3 contains 12 residues. This receptor was taken from a woman aged 60-75 years who had recovered from COVID-19. Sample: peripheral blood. This rearrangement joins TRBV13 to TRBJ2-3, with D possibly being TRBD2 (5 bases). The CDR3 DNA sequence: TGTGCCAGCAGCTCCGGGGTAGATACGCAGTATTTT. Amino acid sequence: CASSSGVDTQYF.